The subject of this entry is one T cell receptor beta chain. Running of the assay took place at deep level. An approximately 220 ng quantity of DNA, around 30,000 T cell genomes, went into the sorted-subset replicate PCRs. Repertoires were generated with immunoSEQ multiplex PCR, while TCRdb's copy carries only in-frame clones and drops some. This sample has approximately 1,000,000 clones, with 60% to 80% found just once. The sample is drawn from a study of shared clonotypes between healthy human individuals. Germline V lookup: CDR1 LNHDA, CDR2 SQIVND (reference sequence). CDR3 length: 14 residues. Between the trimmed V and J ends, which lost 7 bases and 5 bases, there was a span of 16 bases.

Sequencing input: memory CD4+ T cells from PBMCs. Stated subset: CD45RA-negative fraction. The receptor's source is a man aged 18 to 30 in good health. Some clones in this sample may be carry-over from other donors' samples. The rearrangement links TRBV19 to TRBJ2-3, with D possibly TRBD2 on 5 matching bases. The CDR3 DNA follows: TGTGCCAGTAATAGGCCCCCGGAGGAAGATACGCAGTATTTT. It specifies CASNRPPEEDTQYF.